Listed below are T cell receptor beta chains from one sample, sequenced in a study of patients and donors after allogeneic stem cell transplantation. TCRdb ran MiXCR on the RT-PCR reads and lists one entry per CDR3 protein. The profile shows about 110,000 distinct CDR3 sequences, around 36% of them singletons. Input material: blood, either unsorted or a sorted T cell fraction (not recorded which). All receptors come from a human donor who was either an allogeneic HSCT recipient or a stem cell or donor lymphocyte infusion donor (not recorded which). It is not recorded whose cells these are; they may come from a transplant donor. Each CDR3 is given with its conserved first and last residue. A D gene is named only where the DNA matches it firmly. A row's size may be missing; if present it is once, few, many or a size class.

>TRBJ1-4|NA|once|TRBV30
CAWSPDSNEKLFF
TGTGCCTGGAGCCCTGACAGTAATGAAAAACTGTTTTTT
>TRBJ2-2|NA|few|TRBV4-2
CASSQLVGVRTGELFF
TGTGCCAGCAGCCAACTCGTGGGAGTAAGAACCGGGGAGCTGTTTTTT
>TRBJ1-6|NA|few|TRBV6-6
CASSSQQPSIYNSPLHF
TGTGCCAGCAGTTCCCAACAGCCCTCCATTTATAATTCACCCCTCCACTTT
>TRBJ2-1|TRBD2|NA|TRBV7-6
CASSLVAGVQYNEQFF
TGTGCCAGCAGCTTAGTGGCGGGAGTCCAGTACAATGAGCAGTTCTTC
>TRBJ1-1|NA|NA|TRBV24-1
CATSDWGTEAFF
TGTGCCACCAGTGATTGGGGGACTGAAGCTTTCTTT
>TRBJ2-1|TRBD1|NA|TRBV5-1
CASSPGGAHNEQFF
TGCGCCAGCAGCCCAGGGGGCGCCCACAATGAGCAGTTCTTC
>TRBJ2-7|TRBD1|NA|TRBV4-2
CASSQGDRGLDEQYF
TGTGCCAGCAGCCAAGGGGACAGGGGGCTGGACGAGCAGTACTTC
>TRBJ1-1|NA|NA|TRBV3-1
CASSQGVYTEAFF
TGTGCCAGCAGCCAGGGGGTTTACACTGAAGCTTTCTTT
>TRBJ2-7|TRBD1|once|TRBV7-9
CASSSDRGPNEQYF
TGTGCCAGCAGCTCTGACAGGGGGCCCAACGAGCAGTACTTC
>TRBJ2-6|NA|few|TRBV27
CASSEAGGLSHSGANVLTF
TGTGCCAGCAGTGAAGCCGGGGGTTTATCTCATTCTGGGGCCAACGTCCTGACTTTC